This TCR beta chain was identified during a study of blood T cell repertoires in COVID-19. This CDR3 comprises 13 residues. The germline gives CDR1 LGHDT, CDR2 YNNKEL (reference sequence). V gave up 0 bases and J gave up 9 bases, with 11 bases separating them. The data were produced by immunoSEQ multiplex PCR, yet TCRdb's version contains in-frame clones alone and is incomplete. The table has about half a million clones, about nine tenths seen once; the top ten hold 8% to 9.5%. This receptor was obtained from a woman aged 60-70 years who had recovered from COVID-19. The chain recombines TRBV3-1 (or the pseudogene TRBV3-2) with TRBJ1-2; D might be TRBD1 (6 bases). Sequences were obtained from PBMCs or T cells enriched from blood (not recorded which). The CDR3 region has the DNA TGTGCCAGCAGCCAAGATGGACAGAGACGCTACACCTTC. Protein sequence: CASSQDGQRRYTF.